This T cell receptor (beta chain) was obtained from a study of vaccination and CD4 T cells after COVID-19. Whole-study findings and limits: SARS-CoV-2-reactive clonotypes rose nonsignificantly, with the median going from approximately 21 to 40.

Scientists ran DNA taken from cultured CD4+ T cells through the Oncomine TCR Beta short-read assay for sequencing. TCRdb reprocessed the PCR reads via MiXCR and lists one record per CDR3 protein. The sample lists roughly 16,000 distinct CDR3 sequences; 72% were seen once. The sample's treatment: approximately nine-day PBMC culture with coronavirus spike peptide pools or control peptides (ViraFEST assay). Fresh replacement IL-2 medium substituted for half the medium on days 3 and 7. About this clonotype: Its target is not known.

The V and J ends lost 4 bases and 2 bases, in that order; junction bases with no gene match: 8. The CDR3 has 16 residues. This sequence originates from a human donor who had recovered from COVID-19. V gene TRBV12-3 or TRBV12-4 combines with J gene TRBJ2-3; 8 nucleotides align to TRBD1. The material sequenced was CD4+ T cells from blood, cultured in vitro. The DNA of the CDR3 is TGTGCCAGCAGTTCCCGACAGGGGCCAACCACAGATACGCAGTATTTT. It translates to CASSSRQGPTTDTQYF.